The entry below gives a single T cell receptor (beta chain) sequence along with its context. Its antigen is undetermined. This CDR3 has 16 residues. The germline V gene encodes CDR1 KGHDR and CDR2 SFDVKD. Trimming cost V 4 bases and J 1 base; bases outside gene matches: 5. The data belong to a study of vaccination and CD4 T cells after COVID-19. Across the study: The cells in question were stimulated using overlapping spike peptides derived from SARS-CoV-2, HCoV-NL63, HCoV-OC43 and HCoV-229E.

Whole-study results and caveats: Median reactive clonotypes, those recognizing SARS-CoV-2, rose from approximately 23 to 38, not significantly.

Described treatment: approximately 11-day PBMC culture with coronavirus spike peptide pools or control peptides (ViraFEST assay). Cultured CD4+ T cells had their DNA profiled by the Oncomine TCR Beta short-read assay. TCRdb used MiXCR to reprocess the PCR reads, holding one entry per CDR3 protein. The sample carries some 14,000 distinct CDR3 sequences, approximately 25% recorded once. This chain connects TRBV24-1 to TRBJ2-1, with 8 positions matching TRBD2. This TCR was sampled from a human donor who had recovered from COVID-19. The source was CD4+ T cells from blood, cultured in vitro, collected after SARS-CoV-2 vaccination. The CDR3 DNA is TGTGCCACCAGTGACCTGACTAGCGTATCCTACAATGAGCAGTTCTTC. Translation gives CATSDLTSVSYNEQFF.